Listed here are 30 T cell receptor beta chains from one sample, sequenced in a study of tumor-infiltrating lymphocytes in primary liver carcinoma. The template, roughly 550 ng total RNA, yielded TCR beta cDNA made with a constant-region primer. Three nested multiplex PCR rounds, a slightly modified ARM-PCR method, built the TCR beta libraries. A C-beta reverse primer and TRBV1-TRBV30 forward primers served in each of the first two PCR rounds, at 10 cycles apiece. TCRdb re-called the multiplex PCR reads through MiXCR, storing one row per CDR3 protein. The sample has about 54,000 distinct CDR3 sequences, about 80% seen once. Taking about 18-32 mg of unsorted bulk tissue, the authors co-extracted RNA and DNA. The specimen was liver tumor tissue from sampling region 2. Documented subset: tumor region T2, inferior pole. Source of these receptors: a man in his forties with primary liver carcinoma and hepatitis B virus infection.

This clonotype showed up many times. The chain links TRBV5-1 to TRBJ1-4, with 8 nucleotides matching TRBD1. The CDR3 is made up of 19 amino acids. Germline CDR1 and CDR2: SGHRS and YFSETQ. With 3 bases clipped from V and 7 bases from J, the junction kept 20 bases outside the gene matches. This CDR3 is CASSSGVLEPGQDGEKLFF. CDR3 in DNA: TGCGCCAGCAGCTCGGGTGTCTTAGAGCCGGGACAGGACGGTGAAAAACTGTTTTTT.

A note on this clonotype: A read error may be the cause here, since a much bigger clone is one base away. The chain joins TRBV28 to TRBJ2-7; D not resolved. The CDR3 extends over 15 amino acids. Germline CDR1 and CDR2: MDHEN and SYDVKM. CDR3 protein: CSSSFQLGASDEQYF. DNA of the CDR3: TGTTCCAGCAGTTTCCAGCTAGGCGCGTCAGACGAGCAGTACTTC.

Concerning this clonotype itself: One end of the junction varies from germline; a read error may be responsible. The rearrangement uses TRBV11-2 and TRBJ1-2; possibly TRBD1 for D (6 bases). Looked up from germline, CDR1 is SGHAT and CDR2 is FQNNGV. The CDR3 totals 14 residues. The CDR3 is CASGERDTSYGYTF. The CDR3 coding sequence is TGCGCCAGCGGAGAGAGGGACACCTCCTATGGCTACACCTTC.

A note on this clonotype: The CDR3 does not end in the conserved phenylalanine or tryptophan, so this is likely a read error. This chain links TRBV29-1 with TRBJ2-7; 7 bases agree with TRBD2. Germline values: CDR1 SQVTM, CDR2 ANQGSEA. The CDR3 runs to 11 residues. CDR3 residues: CSGGGVAGQYL. As DNA, the CDR3 is TGCAGTGGGGGGGGAGTAGCCGGGCAGTACTTA.

This clonotype was recorded once. The missing conserved phenylalanine or tryptophan at the end of this CDR3 makes a read error likely. The rearrangement links TRBV7-8 to TRBJ2-2; no clear D gene. The V gene lost 1 base and the J gene lost 1 base, with 10 bases spanning the gap. Per germline, CDR1 SGHVS and CDR2 FQNEAQ. This CDR3 has 16 residues. CDR3 sequence (DNA): TGTGCCAGCAGCTTAGTTAGGGTGGTGAACACCGGGGAGCTGTTTTAT. Translated: CASSLVRVVNTGELFY.

This clonotype was found many times. The chain has TRBV6-5 and TRBJ2-7; 7 nucleotides align to TRBD1. CDR1 is MNHEY and CDR2 is SVGAGI in the germline V gene. J was trimmed by 1 base and V by 8 bases; bases with no gene match: 11. This CDR3 has 15 amino acids. CDR3 sequence: CASRTGTANSYEQYF. The CDR3 DNA is TGTGCCAGCCGGACCGGGACAGCAAATTCCTACGAGCAGTACTTC.

Written as DNA, the CDR3 is TGTGCCAGCAGCGTCCTGACAGGGGACACTGAAGCTTTCTTT. This gives the protein CASSVLTGDTEAFF. V and J are TRBV9 and TRBJ1-1; 8 bases fit TRBD1. This CDR3 has 14 amino acids. In germline, CDR1 is SGDLS, CDR2 YYNGEE. The trim removed 2 bases at V and 3 bases at J, leaving 3 bases unmatched.

About this clonotype: The junction and the germline gene differ at one end; a read error may be behind it. V is TRBV6-2 or TRBV6-3 and J is TRBJ2-1; TRBD2 agrees at 7 bases. This CDR3 comprises 16 residues. Germline assignment: CDR1 MNHEY and CDR2 SVGEGT. The DNA for the CDR3 is TGTGCCAGCAGTTACTGGGGGAGGGACTCCTACTATGACCAGTTCTTC. The encoded protein is CASSYWGRDSYYDQFF.

This chain uses TRBV4-1 with TRBJ2-1; no definite D call. The germline V gene has CDR1 MGHRA and CDR2 YSYEKL. Trimming removed 0 bases from V and 3 bases from J, with 9 bases in between. This CDR3 spans 15 amino acids. The DNA of the CDR3 is TGCGCCAGCAGCCAAGAGGAACACCTCTACAATGAGCAGTTCTTC. Translated, it gives CASSQEEHLYNEQFF.

The chain couples TRBV4-1 to TRBJ2-1; 11 bases align to TRBD2. CDR3 length: 20 amino acids. The junction had 22 bases not matched to a gene; V was cut back by 5 bases and J by 7 bases. Germline CDR1 and CDR2: MGHRA and YSYEKL. The CDR3 nucleotides read TGCGCCAGCAGCTCCTCAGACAGGGGATTAGCGGGAGGGCCGGGAAATGAGCAGTTCTTC. Encoded protein: CASSSSDRGLAGGPGNEQFF.

The rearrangement links TRBV6-5 to TRBJ2-7, with D perhaps TRBD2 (6 bases). The CDR3 length is 14 residues. Per the germline V gene, CDR1 is MNHEY and CDR2 is SVGAGI. The V end was cut by 6 bases, the J end by 9 bases, with 21 bases between. This chain's CDR3 is CASRETRAGCVQYF. The CDR3 DNA is TGTGCCAGCAGGGAGACTAGAGCGGGTTGCGTGCAGTACTTC.

Details on this clonotype: Just one base apart from a much larger clone, this may be a read error. This chain uses TRBV28 with TRBJ2-6; tentative D call: TRBD2 (5 bases). The CDR3 is 14 residues long. CDR1 and CDR2 from the germline V gene are MDHEN and SYDVKM. The CDR3 loop reads CASLTISGTNVLTF. CDR3 sequence (DNA): TGTGCCAGCCTGACTATCTCTGGGACCAACGTCCTGACTTTC.

In its sample, this clonotype was seen once. One junction end does not reproduce the germline sequence, and a read error may be involved. The rearrangement joins TRBV29-1 to TRBJ2-3; D gene uncertain. The CDR3 spans 15 residues. Per germline, CDR1 SQVTM and CDR2 ANQGSEA. CDR3 residues: CSVDIVGSRTDTHYF. CDR3 in DNA: TGCAGCGTTGACATAGTGGGATCCAGAACAGATACGCACTATTTT.

On this clonotype: The conserved phenylalanine or tryptophan normally closing the CDR3 is absent here, so this likely arose from a read error. The DNA is omitted, as the CDR3 cannot be located on it reliably, and the CDR3 follows TCRdb's listing. The chain has TRBV6-6 and TRBJ1-1; the table's TRBD1 call for D was not verified on the DNA. Inclusive of both ends, the CDR3 amounts to 12 amino acids. Germline loops: CDR1 MNHNY, CDR2 SVGAGI (reference sequence). The CDR3: CGSGPDRGRSFL.

As regards this clonotype: At one end the junction does not follow the germline gene, possibly because of a read error. The chain employs TRBV6-1 and TRBJ2-3; D not resolved. Germline CDR1 and CDR2: MNHNS and SASEGT. This CDR3 is 16 amino acids long. In nucleotides, the CDR3 is TGTGCCAGCAGTCAATCAGCAGGTTTAACCACAGATACACAGTATTTT. It encodes CASSQSAGLTTDTQYF.

The chain couples TRBV11-3 to TRBJ2-1; D tentatively fits TRBD1 or TRBD2 (5 bases each). This CDR3 region has 14 residues. Germline V CDR1 and CDR2: SGHNT, YENEEA. The CDR3 loop is CSSRLVGQGNEQFF. CDR3 nucleotides: TGTTCTAGCAGATTAGTTGGGCAGGGCAATGAGCAGTTCTTC.

A remark on this clonotype: The germline gene is not matched at one end of the junction; a read error may be the cause. This chain links TRBV4-1 with TRBJ2-1; perhaps TRBD2 as D (6 bases). CDR1 and CDR2 from the germline V gene are MGHRA and YSYEKL. The length of the CDR3 is 19 residues. CDR3 sequence reads: CASSFGSGHPYLSFNERFF. As DNA, the CDR3 is TGCGCCAGCAGCTTTGGTAGCGGCCACCCATACTTATCCTTCAATGAGCGGTTCTTC.

A note on this clonotype: A much larger clone is a single base away; this may be a read error. The rearrangement links TRBV7-9 to TRBJ2-5, with 13 bases lining up with TRBD2. From germline, CDR1 is SEHNR and CDR2 FQNEAQ (reference sequence). Unmatched junction bases numbered 3, after V lost 3 bases and J lost 5 bases. The CDR3 covers 15 residues. CDR3 loop: CASSFGTSGMETQYF. CDR3 sequence (DNA): TGTGCCAGCAGCTTCGGGACTAGCGGGATGGAGACCCAGTACTTC. Full variable domain (rest looked up from reference TRBV7-9 and TRBJ2-5): DTGVSQNPRHKITKRGQNVTFRCDPISEHNRLYWYRQTLGQGPEFLTYFQNEAQLEKSRLLSDRFSAERPKGSFSTLEIQRTEQGDSAMYLCASSFGTSGMETQYFGPGTRLLVL.

This clonotype was seen ten or more times. The chain is built from TRBV28 and TRBJ2-1, with 12 bases aligning to TRBD2. Germline values: CDR1 MDHEN, CDR2 SYDVKM. The V gene end was trimmed by 8 bases and the J gene end by 11 bases; junction bases not matched to a gene: 4. The CDR3 is made up of 12 amino acids. The CDR3 region is CASLTSGRQQFF. The CDR3 DNA is TGTGCCAGCTTGACTAGCGGGAGACAGCAGTTCTTC. Together with reference TRBV28 and TRBJ2-1, the CDR3 gives the full variable domain: DVKVTQSSRYLVKRTGEKVFLECVQDMDHENMFWYRQDPGLGLRLIYFSYDVKMKEKGDIPEGYSVSREKKERFSLILESASTNQTSMYLCASLTSGRQQFFGPGTRLTVL.

In this sample, this clonotype turned up once. This chain connects TRBV18 to TRBJ1-2; D possibly corresponds to TRBD1 (5 bases). The CDR3 is made up of 14 amino acids. Trimming shortened V by 2 bases and J by 7 bases, and 14 bases separated the two germline ends. Germline V lookup: CDR1 KGHSH, CDR2 LQKENI. CDR3 protein: CASSPAWRQGGYTF. CDR3 in DNA: TGTGCCAGCTCACCAGCATGGCGCCAGGGTGGCTACACCTTC.

This clonotype has only a few counts. Because the CDR3 is missing its conserved closing phenylalanine or tryptophan, this is likely a read error. This chain uses TRBV13 with TRBJ1-1, with D uncertain. CDR3 length: 12 residues. Germline V gene lookup returns CDR1 PRHDT and CDR2 FYEKMQ (reference sequence). V lost 0 bases to trimming and J lost 7 bases, with 6 bases between them. In nucleotides, the CDR3 is TGTGCCAGCAGCTTAGGCCGCAGTGAAGCTTTCTTG. This sequence encodes CASSLGRSEAFL.

This chain links TRBV4-1 with TRBJ2-2; D uncertain. This CDR3 spans 13 amino acids. The germline V gene has CDR1 MGHRA and CDR2 YSYEKL. The V and J ends lost 2 bases and 12 bases respectively, with 13 bases between them. The CDR3 sequence: CASSQSMEGKLFF. The DNA of the CDR3 is TGCGCCAGCAGCCAAAGTATGGAAGGGAAGCTGTTTTTT.

This clonotype has just a few counts. Just one base apart from a much larger clone, this may be a read error. The chain joins TRBV24-1 to TRBJ2-3; D is possibly TRBD1 or TRBD2 (5 bases each). V dropped 4 bases and J dropped 0 bases, with 10 bases sitting between them. CDR3 length: 15 residues. The germline gives CDR1 KGHDR, CDR2 SFDVKD. CDR3 DNA sequence: TGTGCCACCAGTGAAACAGAGGGGAGCACAGATACGCAGTATTTT. Its translation is CATSETEGSTDTQYF.

Points on this clonotype: An end of the junction does not agree with germline; a read error may underlie this. The V gene is TRBV14, the J gene TRBJ2-1, with D uncertain. CDR3 size: 15 residues. Germline CDR1 is SGHDN and CDR2 is FVKESK. This CDR3 reads CASSQGLRYYNEQFF. The CDR3 coding sequence is TGTGCCAGTAGCCAAGGTCTTAGGTACTACAATGAGCAGTTCTTC.

Concerning this clonotype: A read error may account for a junction end that differs from germline. V is TRBV4-1 and J is TRBJ2-7; D is perhaps TRBD1 (6 bases). Germline V gene data show CDR1 as MGHRA and CDR2 as YSYEKL. The CDR3 runs to 16 residues. The chain's CDR3 is CASSILPDDLGLGQHF. In DNA, the CDR3 is TGCGCCAGCAGTATTCTACCCGACGATCTTGGGCTCGGACAGCACTTC.

Worth noting for this clonotype: Lacking the conserved final phenylalanine or tryptophan, this CDR3 likely reflects a read error. The limits of the CDR3 on the DNA are not certain, so only TCRdb's listed CDR3 is given. The chain links TRBV29-1 to TRBJ2-1; the table's D call TRBD1 went unverified against the DNA. Germline V gene sequence: CDR1 SQVTM, CDR2 ANQGSEA. The CDR3 extends over 14 residues, inclusive of both ends. The CDR3 region is CNGLPGQGVVEHFL.

V gene TRBV11-2 combines with J gene TRBJ2-1; perhaps TRBD2 as D (7 bases). This CDR3 has 12 residues. Deletions cut 11 bases from V and 7 bases from J, with 15 bases between. Germline CDR1 is SGHAT and CDR2 is FQNNGV. CDR3 residues: CAGGAVFNEQFF. CDR3 nucleotide sequence: TGTGCCGGGGGGGCAGTATTTAATGAGCAGTTCTTC.

Note on this clonotype: This could be a read error, since a much larger clone is one nucleotide away. The chain uses TRBV12-3 or TRBV12-4 and TRBJ1-4, with 10 bases that match TRBD1. CDR3 length equals 16 residues. The CDR3 coding sequence is TGTACCAGCAGCCAAAAATCGGGACAGGGGAATGAAAAACTGTTTTTT. This sequence encodes CTSSQKSGQGNEKLFF.

This rearrangement joins TRBV28 to TRBJ2-6; possibly TRBD1 or TRBD2 for D (5 bases each). The V gene lost 3 bases and the J gene lost 9 bases, with 18 bases spanning the gap. Looked up from germline, CDR1 is MDHEN and CDR2 is SYDVKM. The CDR3 is 16 residues long. The CDR3 sequence is CASSFQGRPEINVLTF. CDR3 bases: TGTGCCAGCAGTTTCCAGGGACGGCCTGAAATCAACGTCCTGACTTTC.

In regard to this clonotype: This may stem from a read error, because a much larger clone lies one nucleotide away. The J gene is TRBJ2-7, the V gene TRBV28; possible D gene TRBD2, 7 bases. Deletions cut 8 bases from V and 0 bases from J, with 23 bases between. Germline-derived CDR1 and CDR2 are MDHEN and SYDVKM. The CDR3 is 17 residues long. CDR3 amino acids: CASGSSGDYRASYEQYF. Here the CDR3 DNA reads TGTGCCAGCGGTTCCTCAGGGGACTACAGGGCCTCCTACGAGCAGTACTTC.